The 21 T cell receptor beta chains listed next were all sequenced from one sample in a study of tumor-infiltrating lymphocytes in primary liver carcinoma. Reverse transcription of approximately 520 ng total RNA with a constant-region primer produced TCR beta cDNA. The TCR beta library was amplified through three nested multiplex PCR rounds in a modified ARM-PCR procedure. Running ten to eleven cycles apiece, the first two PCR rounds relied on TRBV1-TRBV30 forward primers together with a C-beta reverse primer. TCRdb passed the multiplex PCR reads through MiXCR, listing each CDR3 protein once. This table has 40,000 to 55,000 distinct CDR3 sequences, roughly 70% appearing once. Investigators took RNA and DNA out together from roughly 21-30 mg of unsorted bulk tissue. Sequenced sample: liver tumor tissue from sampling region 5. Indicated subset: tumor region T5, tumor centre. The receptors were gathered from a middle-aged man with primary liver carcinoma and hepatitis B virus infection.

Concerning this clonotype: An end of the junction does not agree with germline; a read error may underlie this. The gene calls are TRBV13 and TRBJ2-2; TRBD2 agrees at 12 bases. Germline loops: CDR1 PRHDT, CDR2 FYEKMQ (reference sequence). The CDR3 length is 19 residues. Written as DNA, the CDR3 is TGTGGCAGCAGCTTAGTGTGGACTAGCGGGACAATAAACACCGGGGAGCTGTTTTTT. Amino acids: CGSSLVWTSGTINTGELFF.

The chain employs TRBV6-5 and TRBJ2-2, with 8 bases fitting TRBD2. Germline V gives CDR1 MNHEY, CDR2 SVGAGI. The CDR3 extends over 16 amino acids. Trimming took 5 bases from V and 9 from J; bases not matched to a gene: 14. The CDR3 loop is CASSPLSGRTTRELFF. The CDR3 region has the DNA TGTGCCAGCAGTCCCTTGAGCGGGAGAACTACCCGGGAGCTGTTTTTT.

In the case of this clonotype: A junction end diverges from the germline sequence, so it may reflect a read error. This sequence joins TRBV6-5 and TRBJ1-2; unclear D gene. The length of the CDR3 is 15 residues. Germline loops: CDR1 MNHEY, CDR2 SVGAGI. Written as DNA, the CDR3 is TGTGCGAGCAGATACACCGCAGAGGAAAACTATGGCTACGCCTTC. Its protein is CASRYTAEENYGYAF.

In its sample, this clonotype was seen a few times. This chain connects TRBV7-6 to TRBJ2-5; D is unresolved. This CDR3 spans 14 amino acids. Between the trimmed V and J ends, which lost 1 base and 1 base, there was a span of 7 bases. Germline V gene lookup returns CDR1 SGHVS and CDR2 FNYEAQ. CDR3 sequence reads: CASSLGLVQETQYF. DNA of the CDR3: TGTGCCAGCAGCTTAGGGCTCGTCCAAGAGACCCAGTACTTC.

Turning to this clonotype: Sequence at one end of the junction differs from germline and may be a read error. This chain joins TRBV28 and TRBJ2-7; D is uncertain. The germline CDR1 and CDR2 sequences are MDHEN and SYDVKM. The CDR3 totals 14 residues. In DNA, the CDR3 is TGTGGCAGCAGTTCAGCCAGTTCCTCGGACGAGCAGTACTTC. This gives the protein CGSSSASSSDEQYF.

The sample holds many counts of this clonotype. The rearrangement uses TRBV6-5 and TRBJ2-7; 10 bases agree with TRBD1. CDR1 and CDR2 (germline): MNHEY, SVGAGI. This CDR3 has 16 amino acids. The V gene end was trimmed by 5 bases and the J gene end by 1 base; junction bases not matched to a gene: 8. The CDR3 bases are TGTGCCAGCAGTAAGTCCGGGACAGGGGATTCCTACGAGCAGTACTTC. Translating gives CASSKSGTGDSYEQYF.

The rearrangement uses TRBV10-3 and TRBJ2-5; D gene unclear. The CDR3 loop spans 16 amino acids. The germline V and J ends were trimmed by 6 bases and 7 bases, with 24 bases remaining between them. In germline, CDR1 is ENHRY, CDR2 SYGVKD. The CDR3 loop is CAIRPPLGHPVGTQYF. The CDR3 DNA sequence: TGTGCCATCAGACCCCCCTTGGGCCACCCAGTCGGGACCCAGTACTTC.

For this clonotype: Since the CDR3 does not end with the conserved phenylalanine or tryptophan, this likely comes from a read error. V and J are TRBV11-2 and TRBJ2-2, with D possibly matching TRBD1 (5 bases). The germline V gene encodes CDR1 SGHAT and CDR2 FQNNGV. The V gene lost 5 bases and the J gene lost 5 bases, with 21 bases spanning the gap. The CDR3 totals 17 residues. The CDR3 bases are TGTGCCAGCAGCATAGTTCGGACGTACCCAGGGACCGGGGAGCTGTTTTCC. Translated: CASSIVRTYPGTGELFS.

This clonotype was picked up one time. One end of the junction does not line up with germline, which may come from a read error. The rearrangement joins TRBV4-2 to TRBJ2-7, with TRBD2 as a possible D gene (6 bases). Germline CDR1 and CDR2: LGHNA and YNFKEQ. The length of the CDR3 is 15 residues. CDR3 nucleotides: TGTGCCAGCAGCCAAGATCTCGGGGGTACCTACGAGCAGAACTTC. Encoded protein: CASSQDLGGTYEQNF.

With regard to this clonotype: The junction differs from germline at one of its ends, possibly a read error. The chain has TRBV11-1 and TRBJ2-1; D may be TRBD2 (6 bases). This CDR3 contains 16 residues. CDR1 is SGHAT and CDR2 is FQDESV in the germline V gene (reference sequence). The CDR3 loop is CASSLGPGLPTHEQLF. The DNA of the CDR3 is TGTGCCAGCAGCTTAGGCCCGGGACTCCCTACGCATGAGCAGCTCTTC.

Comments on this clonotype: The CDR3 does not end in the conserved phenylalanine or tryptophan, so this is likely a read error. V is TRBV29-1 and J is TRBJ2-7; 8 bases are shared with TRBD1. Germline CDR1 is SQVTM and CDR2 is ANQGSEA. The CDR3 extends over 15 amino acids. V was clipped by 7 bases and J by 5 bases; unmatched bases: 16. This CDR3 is CSAQLDPSGGDEQYI. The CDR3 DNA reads TGCAGCGCTCAATTGGATCCGTCAGGGGGCGACGAGCAGTACATC.

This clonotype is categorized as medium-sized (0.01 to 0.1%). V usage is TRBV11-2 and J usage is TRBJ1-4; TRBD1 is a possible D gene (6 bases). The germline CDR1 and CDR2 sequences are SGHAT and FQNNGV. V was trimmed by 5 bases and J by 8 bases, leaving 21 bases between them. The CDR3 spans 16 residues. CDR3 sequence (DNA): TGTGCCAGCAGCCCAAATGGTCCAGGGGCAGGAGAAAAACTGTTTTTT. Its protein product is CASSPNGPGAGEKLFF. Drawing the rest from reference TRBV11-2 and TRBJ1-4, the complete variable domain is EAGVAQSPRYKIIEKRQSVAFWCNPISGHATLYWYQQILGQGPKLLIQFQNNGVVDDSQLPKDRFSAERLKGVDSTLKIQPAKLEDSAVYLCASSPNGPGAGEKLFFGSGTQLSVL.

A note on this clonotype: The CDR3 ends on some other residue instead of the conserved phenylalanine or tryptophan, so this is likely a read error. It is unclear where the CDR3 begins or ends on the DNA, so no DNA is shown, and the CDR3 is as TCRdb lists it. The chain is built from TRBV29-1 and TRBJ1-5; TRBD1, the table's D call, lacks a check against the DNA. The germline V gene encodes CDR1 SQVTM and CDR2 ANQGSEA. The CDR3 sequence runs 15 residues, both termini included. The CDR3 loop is CSVATGGGNNQPQHS.

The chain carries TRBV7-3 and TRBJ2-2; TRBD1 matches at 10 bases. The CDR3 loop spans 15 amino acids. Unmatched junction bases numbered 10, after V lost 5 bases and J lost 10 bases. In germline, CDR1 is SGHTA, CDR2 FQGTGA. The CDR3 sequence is CASSPGTGDIVELFF. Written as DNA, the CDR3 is TGTGCCAGCAGCCCGGGGACAGGGGATATCGTGGAGCTGTTTTTT.

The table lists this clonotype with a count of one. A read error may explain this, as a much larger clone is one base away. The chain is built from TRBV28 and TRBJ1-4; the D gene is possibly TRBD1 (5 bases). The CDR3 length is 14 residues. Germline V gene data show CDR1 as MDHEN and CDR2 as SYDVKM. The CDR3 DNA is TGTGCCAGCAGGGCGAGGGGCTACAATGAAAAAGTGTTTTTT. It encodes CASRARGYNEKVFF. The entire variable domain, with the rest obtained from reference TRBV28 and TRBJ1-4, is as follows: DVKVTQSSRYLVKRTGEKVFLECVQDMDHENMFWYRQDPGLGLRLIYFSYDVKMKEKGDIPEGYSVSREKKERFSLILESASTNQTSMYLCASRARGYNEKVFFGSGTQLSVL.

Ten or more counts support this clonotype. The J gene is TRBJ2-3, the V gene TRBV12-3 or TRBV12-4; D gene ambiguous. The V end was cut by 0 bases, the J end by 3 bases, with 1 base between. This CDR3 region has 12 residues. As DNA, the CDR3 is TGTGCCAGCAGTTTAGCTACAGATACGCAGTATTTT. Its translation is CASSLATDTQYF.

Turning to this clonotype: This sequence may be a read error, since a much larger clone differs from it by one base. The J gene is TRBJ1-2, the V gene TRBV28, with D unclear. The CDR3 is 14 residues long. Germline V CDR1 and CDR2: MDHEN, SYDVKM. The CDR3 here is CVSSLEGRNYGYTF. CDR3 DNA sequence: TGTGTCAGCAGTTTAGAAGGCAGAAACTATGGCTACACCTTC.

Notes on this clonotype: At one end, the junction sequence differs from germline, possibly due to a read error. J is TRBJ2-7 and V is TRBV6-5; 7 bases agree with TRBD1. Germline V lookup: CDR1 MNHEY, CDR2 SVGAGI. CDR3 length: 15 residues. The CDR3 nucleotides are TGCGCCAGCTGGACCGGGACAGCAAATCCCTACGAGCAGTACTTC. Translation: CASWTGTANPYEQYF.

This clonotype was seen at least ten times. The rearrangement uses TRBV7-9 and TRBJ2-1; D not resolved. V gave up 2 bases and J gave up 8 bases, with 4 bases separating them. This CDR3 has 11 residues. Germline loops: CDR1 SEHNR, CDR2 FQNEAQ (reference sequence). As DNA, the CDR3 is TGTGCCAGCAGCTTACAGGATGAGCAGTTCTTC. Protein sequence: CASSLQDEQFF.

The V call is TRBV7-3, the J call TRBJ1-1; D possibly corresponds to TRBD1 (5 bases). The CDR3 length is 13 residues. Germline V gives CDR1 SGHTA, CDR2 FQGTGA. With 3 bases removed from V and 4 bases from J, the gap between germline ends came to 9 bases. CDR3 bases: TGTGCCAGCAGCTTCCCTGGGGGCACTGAAGCTTTCTTT. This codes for CASSFPGGTEAFF.

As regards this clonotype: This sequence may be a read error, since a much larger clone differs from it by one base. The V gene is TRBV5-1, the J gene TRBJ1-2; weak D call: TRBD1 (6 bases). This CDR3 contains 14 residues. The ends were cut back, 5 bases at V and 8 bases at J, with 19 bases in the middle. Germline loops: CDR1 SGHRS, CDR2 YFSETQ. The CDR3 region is CASSTGSTGVGYTF. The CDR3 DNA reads TGCGCCAGCAGTACCGGCTCGACAGGCGTAGGCTACACCTTC.